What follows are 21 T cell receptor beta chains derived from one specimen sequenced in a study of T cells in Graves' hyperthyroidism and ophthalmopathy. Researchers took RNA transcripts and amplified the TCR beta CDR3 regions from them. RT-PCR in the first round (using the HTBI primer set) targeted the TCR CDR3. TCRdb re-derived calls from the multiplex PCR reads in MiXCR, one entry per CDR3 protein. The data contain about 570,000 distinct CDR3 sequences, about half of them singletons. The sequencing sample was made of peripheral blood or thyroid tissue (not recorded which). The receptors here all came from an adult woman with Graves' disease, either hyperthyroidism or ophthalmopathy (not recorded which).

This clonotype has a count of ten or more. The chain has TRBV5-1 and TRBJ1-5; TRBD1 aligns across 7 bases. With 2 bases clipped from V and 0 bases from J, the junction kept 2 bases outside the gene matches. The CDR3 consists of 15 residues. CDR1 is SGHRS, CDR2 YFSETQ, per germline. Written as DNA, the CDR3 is TGCGCCAGCAGCTTAGAGGGGGCTAGCAATCAGCCCCAGCATTTT. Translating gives CASSLEGASNQPQHF.

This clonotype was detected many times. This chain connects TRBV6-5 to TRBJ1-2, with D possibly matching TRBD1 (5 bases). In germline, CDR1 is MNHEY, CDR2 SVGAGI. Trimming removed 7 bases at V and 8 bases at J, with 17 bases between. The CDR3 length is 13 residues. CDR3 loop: CASTQGGPRGYTF. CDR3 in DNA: TGTGCCAGCACCCAGGGTGGCCCGCGGGGCTACACCTTC.

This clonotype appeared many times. The CDR3, as DNA: TGCAGTGCTAGACCCATGTTTTTAGTAGAGGGCCGAGAGACCCAGTACTTC. Its translation is CSARPMFLVEGRETQYF. The chain carries TRBV20-1 and TRBJ2-5; tentatively, D is TRBD2 (5 bases). Trimming took 2 bases from V and 4 from J, leaving 23 bases between them. The germline V gene has CDR1 DFQATT and CDR2 SNEGSKA (reference sequence). This CDR3 spans 17 amino acids.

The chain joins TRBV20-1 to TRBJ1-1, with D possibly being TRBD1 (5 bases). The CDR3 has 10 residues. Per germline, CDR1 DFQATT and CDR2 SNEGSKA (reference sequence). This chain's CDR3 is CSAVGASAFF. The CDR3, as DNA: TGCAGCGCCGTCGGGGCTTCAGCTTTCTTT.

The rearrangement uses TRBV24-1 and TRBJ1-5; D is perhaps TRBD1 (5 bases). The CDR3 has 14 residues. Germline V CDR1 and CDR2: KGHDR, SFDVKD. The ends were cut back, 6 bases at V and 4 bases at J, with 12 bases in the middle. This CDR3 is CATSIGTRNQPQHF. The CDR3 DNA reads TGTGCCACCAGTATCGGGACGCGAAATCAGCCCCAGCATTTT.

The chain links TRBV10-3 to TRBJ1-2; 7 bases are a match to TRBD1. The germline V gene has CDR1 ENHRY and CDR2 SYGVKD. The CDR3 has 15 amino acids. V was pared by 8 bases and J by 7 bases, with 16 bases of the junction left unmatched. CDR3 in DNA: TGTGCCATCGCCAGCAGCTTGAGGGGACAGAGTGGCTACACCTTC. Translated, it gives CAIASSLRGQSGYTF.

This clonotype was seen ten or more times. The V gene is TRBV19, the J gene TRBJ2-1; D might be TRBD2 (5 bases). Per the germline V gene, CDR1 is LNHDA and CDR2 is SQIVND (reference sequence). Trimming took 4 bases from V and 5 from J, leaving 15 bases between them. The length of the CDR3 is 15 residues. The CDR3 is CASSKTIAPDNEQFF. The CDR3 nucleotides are TGTGCCAGTAGTAAGACTATAGCGCCAGACAATGAGCAGTTCTTC.

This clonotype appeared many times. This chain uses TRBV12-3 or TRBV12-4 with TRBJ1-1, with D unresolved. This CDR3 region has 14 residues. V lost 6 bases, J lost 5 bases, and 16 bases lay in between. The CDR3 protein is CASSLSGVATEAFF. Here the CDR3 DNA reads TGTGCCAGCAGCTTATCAGGAGTGGCAACTGAAGCTTTCTTT.

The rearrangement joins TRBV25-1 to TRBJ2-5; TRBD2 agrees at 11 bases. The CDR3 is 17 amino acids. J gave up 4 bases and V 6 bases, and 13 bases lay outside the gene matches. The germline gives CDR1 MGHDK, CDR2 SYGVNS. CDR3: CASRGRTTGTSGETQYF. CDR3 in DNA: TGTGCCAGCAGAGGACGAACGACCGGGACTAGCGGAGAGACCCAGTACTTC.

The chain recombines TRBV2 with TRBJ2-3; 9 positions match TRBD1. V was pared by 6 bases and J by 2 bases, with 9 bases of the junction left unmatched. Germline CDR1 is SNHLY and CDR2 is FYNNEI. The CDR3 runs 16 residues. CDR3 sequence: CASRREGTGYTDTQYF. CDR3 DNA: TGTGCCAGCAGAAGGGAAGGGACAGGGTACACAGATACGCAGTATTTT.

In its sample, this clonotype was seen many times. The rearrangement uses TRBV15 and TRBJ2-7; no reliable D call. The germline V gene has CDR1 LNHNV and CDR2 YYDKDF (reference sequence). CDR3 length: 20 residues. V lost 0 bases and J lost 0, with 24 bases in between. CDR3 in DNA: TGTGCCACCAGCAGAGAGATCGGTTCTGGTCCACGACCCCACTCCTACGAGCAGTACTTC. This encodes CATSREIGSGPRPHSYEQYF.

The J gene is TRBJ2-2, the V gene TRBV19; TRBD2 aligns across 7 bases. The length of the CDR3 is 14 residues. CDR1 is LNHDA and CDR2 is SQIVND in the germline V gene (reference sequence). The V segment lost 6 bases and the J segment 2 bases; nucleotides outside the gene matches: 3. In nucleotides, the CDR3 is TGTGCCAGTAGGGTGACTAGCAACACCGGGGAGCTGTTTTTT. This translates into CASRVTSNTGELFF.

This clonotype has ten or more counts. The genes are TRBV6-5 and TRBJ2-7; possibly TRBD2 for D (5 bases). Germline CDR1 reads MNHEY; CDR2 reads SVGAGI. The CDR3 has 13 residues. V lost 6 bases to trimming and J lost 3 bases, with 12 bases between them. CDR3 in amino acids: CASRATGYYEQYF. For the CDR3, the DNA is TGTGCCAGCAGGGCGACGGGATACTACGAGCAGTACTTC.

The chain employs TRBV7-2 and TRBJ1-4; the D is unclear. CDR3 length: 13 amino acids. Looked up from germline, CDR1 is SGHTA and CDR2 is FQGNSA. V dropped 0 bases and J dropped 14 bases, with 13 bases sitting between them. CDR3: CASSLANLRGLFF. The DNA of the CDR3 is TGTGCCAGCAGCTTAGCAAACCTCCGAGGGCTGTTTTTT.

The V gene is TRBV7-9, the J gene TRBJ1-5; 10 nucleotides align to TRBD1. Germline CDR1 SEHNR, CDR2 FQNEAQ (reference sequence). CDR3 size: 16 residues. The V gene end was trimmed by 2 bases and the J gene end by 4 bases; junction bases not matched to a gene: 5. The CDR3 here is CASSLLGQGPNQPQHF. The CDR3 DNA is TGTGCCAGCAGCTTATTGGGACAGGGGCCTAATCAGCCCCAGCATTTT.

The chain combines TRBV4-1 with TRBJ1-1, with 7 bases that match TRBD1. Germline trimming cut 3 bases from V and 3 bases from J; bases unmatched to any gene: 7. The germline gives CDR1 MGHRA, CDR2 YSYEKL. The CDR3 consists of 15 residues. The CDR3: CASSHTNRGHTEAFF. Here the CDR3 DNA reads TGCGCCAGCAGCCATACCAACAGGGGACACACTGAAGCTTTCTTT.

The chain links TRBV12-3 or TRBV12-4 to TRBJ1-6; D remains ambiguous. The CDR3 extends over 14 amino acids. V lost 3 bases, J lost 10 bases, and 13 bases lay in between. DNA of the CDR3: TGTGCCAGCAGTTTCGAGGGAGGAGGATCACCCCTCCACTTT. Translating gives CASSFEGGGSPLHF.

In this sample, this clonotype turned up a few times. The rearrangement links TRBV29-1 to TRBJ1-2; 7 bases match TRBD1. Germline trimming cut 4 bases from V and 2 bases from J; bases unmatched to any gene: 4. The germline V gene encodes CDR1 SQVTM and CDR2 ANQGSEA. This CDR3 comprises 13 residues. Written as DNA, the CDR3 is TGCAGCGTTGTACAGGGGCGCAACTATGGCTACACCTTC. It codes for CSVVQGRNYGYTF.

The CDR3 nucleotides read TGTGCCAGCAGCAAGGACATGGCGTTCAACGTCCTGACTTTC. Amino acid sequence: CASSKDMAFNVLTF. The chain combines TRBV7-9 with TRBJ2-6; maybe TRBD1 (5 bases). V was pared by 5 bases and J by 9 bases, with 14 bases between. The CDR3 length is 14 residues. Germline V lookup: CDR1 SEHNR, CDR2 FQNEAQ (reference sequence).

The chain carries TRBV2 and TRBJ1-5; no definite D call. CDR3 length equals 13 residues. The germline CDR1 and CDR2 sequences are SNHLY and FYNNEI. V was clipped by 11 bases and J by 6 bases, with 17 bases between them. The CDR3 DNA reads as TGTGCCTCGACGCAGGTTGCGAGTCAGCCCCAGCATTTT. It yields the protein CASTQVASQPQHF.

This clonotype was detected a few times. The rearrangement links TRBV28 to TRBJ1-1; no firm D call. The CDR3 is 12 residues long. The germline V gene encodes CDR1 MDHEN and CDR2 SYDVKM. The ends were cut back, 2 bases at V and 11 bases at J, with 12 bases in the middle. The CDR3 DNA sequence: TGTGCCAGCAGTTTAGGTATAGGGCGGGCTTTCTTT. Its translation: CASSLGIGRAFF.